Here is one TCR beta chain with its context. This sample is part of a study of T-cell memory formation after mild COVID-19. V was pared by 3 bases and J by 0 bases, with 12 bases between. There are 16 residues in the CDR3. The germline gives CDR1 SQVTM, CDR2 ANQGSEA. TCRdb redid the calling of the 5' RACE reads with MiXCR, one entry per CDR3 protein. The data hold around 440,000 distinct CDR3 sequences, with roughly 20% observed a single time. The chain uses TRBV29-1 and TRBJ1-6; no firm D call. The TCR originated in an adult woman who had mild COVID-19 (a few samples of this study predate the infection). Cell type and time point are not known. Sequencing was done on a sample of PBMCs or a T cell subset sorted from them (not recorded which). CDR3 nucleotide sequence: TGCAGCGTTGATACAGTTGGGAGCTCCTATAATTCACCCCTCCACTTT. It translates to CSVDTVGSSYNSPLHF.